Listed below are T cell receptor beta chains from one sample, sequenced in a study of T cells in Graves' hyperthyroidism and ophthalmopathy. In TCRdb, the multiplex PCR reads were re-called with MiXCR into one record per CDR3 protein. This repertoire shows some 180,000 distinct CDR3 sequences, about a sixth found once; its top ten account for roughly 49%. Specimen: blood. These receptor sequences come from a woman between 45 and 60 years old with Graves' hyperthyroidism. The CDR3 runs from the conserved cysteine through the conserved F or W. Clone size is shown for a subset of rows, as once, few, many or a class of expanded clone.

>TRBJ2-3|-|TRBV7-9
CASSERGADTQYF
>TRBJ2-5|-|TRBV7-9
CASIAGLNGGTQYF
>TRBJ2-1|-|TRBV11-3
CASSTARARNEQFF
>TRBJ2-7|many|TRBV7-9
CASSLLAGRSYEQYF
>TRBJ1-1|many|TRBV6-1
CASSRLTEAFF
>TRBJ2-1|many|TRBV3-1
CASSQFGGSYNEQFF
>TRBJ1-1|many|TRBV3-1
CASSPQGGNTEAFF
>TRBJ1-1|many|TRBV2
CASSEVGKAFF
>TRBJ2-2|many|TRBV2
CATTSGSAGELFF
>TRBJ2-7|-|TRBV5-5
CASSPGVLGYEQYF
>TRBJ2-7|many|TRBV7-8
CASSSRDLSPYEQYF
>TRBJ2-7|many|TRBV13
CASSLVGQGYEQYF
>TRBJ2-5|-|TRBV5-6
CASSSVRQGTQETQYF
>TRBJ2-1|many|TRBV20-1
CSAPRTSGSEQFF
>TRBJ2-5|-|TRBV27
CASAGRDKETQYF
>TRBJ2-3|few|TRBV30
CAWTKWGQGIDTQYF
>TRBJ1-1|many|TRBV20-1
CSASWENTEAFF
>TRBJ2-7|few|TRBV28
CASSFQHEQYF
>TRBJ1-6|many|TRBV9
CASSEEASSYNSPLHF
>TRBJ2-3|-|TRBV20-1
CSARTSGRAGDTQYF
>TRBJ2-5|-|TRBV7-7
CASSSRVGQETQYF
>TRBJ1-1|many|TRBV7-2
CASSSQPGNTEAFF
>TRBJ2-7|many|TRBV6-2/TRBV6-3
CASSYSLAGVGYEQYF
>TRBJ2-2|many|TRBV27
CASRYQGSTGELFF
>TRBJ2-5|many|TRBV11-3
CASSSLLAGGQETQYF
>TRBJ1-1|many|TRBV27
CASSWKGDTEAFF
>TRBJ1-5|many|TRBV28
CASTPSGTNQPQHF
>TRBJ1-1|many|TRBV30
CAWRGRGNTEAFF
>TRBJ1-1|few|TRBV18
CASSPGATTPDEAFF
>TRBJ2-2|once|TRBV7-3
CASSLALMNSGELFF
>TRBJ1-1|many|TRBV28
CASSLRPGQFGTEAFF
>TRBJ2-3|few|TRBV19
CASTTPGQGLADTQYF